One and the same sample provided the 20 T cell receptor beta chains below, sequenced in a study of T-cell memory formation after mild COVID-19. TCRdb redid the calling of the 5' RACE reads with MiXCR, one entry per CDR3 protein. In the table there are about 55,000 distinct CDR3 sequences, more than 8% of which are singletons. Specimen: PBMCs or a T cell subset sorted from them (not recorded which). The receptors stem from a man aged 18 to 29 who had mild COVID-19 (a few samples of this study predate the infection). Cell type and time point are not known.

The chain uses TRBV11-2 and TRBJ2-2; tentative D call: TRBD1 (7 bases). The CDR3 covers 19 residues. V was clipped by 3 bases and J by 1 base, with 21 bases between them. The germline CDR1 and CDR2 sequences are SGHAT and FQNNGV. CDR3 in amino acids: CASSFRGTAFGGNTGELFF. CDR3 bases: TGTGCCAGCAGCTTTCGCGGGACAGCCTTTGGAGGGAACACCGGGGAGCTGTTTTTT.

This clonotype was observed a handful of times. The genes are TRBV7-9 and TRBJ1-2, with TRBD1 matching over 8 bases. The germline V gene has CDR1 SEHNR and CDR2 FQNEAQ (reference sequence). The CDR3 has 15 residues. Germline trimming cut 5 bases from V and 8 bases from J; bases unmatched to any gene: 13. In DNA, the CDR3 is TGTGCCAGCAGCCCGCAGGGGGCCGTGCCGGGAGGCTACACCTTC. As protein: CASSPQGAVPGGYTF.

This chain links TRBV20-1 with TRBJ2-2; the D is unclear. Germline CDR1 is DFQATT and CDR2 is SNEGSKA (reference sequence). The length of the CDR3 is 14 residues. Trimming took 8 bases from V and 1 from J, leaving 14 bases between them. The CDR3, as DNA: TGCAGTACCACACTTTACGGGAACACCGGGGAGCTGTTTTTT. Translation gives CSTTLYGNTGELFF.

In this sample, this clonotype turned up a few times. CDR3 amino acids: CASSAGYQETQYF. The CDR3 DNA reads as TGCGCCAGCAGCGCGGGGTACCAAGAGACCCAGTACTTC. The rearrangement links TRBV5-1 to TRBJ2-5; possible D gene TRBD2, 6 bases. This CDR3 spans 13 amino acids. Deletions cut 4 bases from V and 0 bases from J, with 7 bases between. Germline values: CDR1 SGHRS, CDR2 YFSETQ.

The chain uses TRBV10-3 and TRBJ2-1; 7 bases are a match to TRBD2. The CDR3 loop spans 14 amino acids. V lost 4 bases to trimming and J lost 6 bases; unmatched junction nucleotides: 6. The germline V gene has CDR1 ENHRY and CDR2 SYGVKD. The CDR3 DNA reads TGTGCCATCAGTGTTGGACTAGTAGTCAATGAGCAGTTCTTC. Its translation is CAISVGLVVNEQFF.

V and J are TRBV18 and TRBJ2-1; 9 bases map to TRBD1. The CDR3 spans 15 residues. Germline V gives CDR1 KGHSH, CDR2 LQKENI. V shed 3 bases, J shed 6 bases, and the junction held 6 bases outside the gene matches. The CDR3 DNA reads TGTGCCAGCTCACCTAGGACAGGGGATATCAATGAGCAGTTCTTC. Its translation is CASSPRTGDINEQFF. The complete variable domain, with remaining parts taken from reference TRBV18 and TRBJ2-1, reads NAGVMQNPRHLVRRRGQEARLRCSPMKGHSHVYWYRQLPEEGLKFMVYLQKENIIDESGMPKERFSAEFPKEGPSILRIQQVVRGDSAAYFCASSPRTGDINEQFFGPGTRLTVL.

CDR3 region: CASSTRAGANTGELFF. The CDR3 nucleotides are TGTGCCAGCAGCACCCGAGCGGGGGCGAACACCGGGGAGCTGTTTTTT. This sequence joins TRBV7-2 and TRBJ2-2; 8 bases align to TRBD2. After removal of 5 bases from V and 0 bases from J, the junction contained 5 bases not matched to a gene. CDR1 and CDR2 (germline): SGHTA, FQGNSA. The length of the CDR3 is 16 residues.

This clonotype was seen more than once but under ten times. V is TRBV29-1 and J is TRBJ2-3; the D is unclear. Germline assignment: CDR1 SQVTM and CDR2 ANQGSEA. Trimming removed 8 bases at V and 8 bases at J, with 14 bases between. The CDR3 covers 11 residues. The CDR3 region has the DNA TGCAGCCACCGGCAAGTAGCTACGCAGTATTTT. This translates into CSHRQVATQYF.

This rearrangement joins TRBV20-1 to TRBJ2-3; TRBD2 agrees at 11 bases. The CDR3 covers 17 residues. Germline V CDR1 and CDR2: DFQATT, SNEGSKA (reference sequence). V was clipped by 4 bases and J by 3 bases; unmatched bases: 12. CDR3 bases: TGCAGTGCTACCCGACTAGCGGGGAATTCTCGGACAGATACGCAGTATTTT. Its translation is CSATRLAGNSRTDTQYF.

The chain uses TRBV19 and TRBJ2-1; TRBD1 might be the D (5 bases). Germline lookup yields CDR1 LNHDA and CDR2 SQIVND (reference sequence). V lost 10 bases and J 2 bases, leaving 18 bases between the germline ends. The CDR3 length is 15 residues. The CDR3 here is CATRQLGRPYNEQFF. DNA for the CDR3: TGTGCCACCAGACAGTTGGGTAGGCCCTACAATGAGCAGTTCTTC.

The rearrangement joins TRBV5-4 to TRBJ2-2, with 8 bases lining up with TRBD1. Trimming at V came to 2 bases and at J to 3 bases, leaving 3 bases not matched to a gene. This CDR3 is 15 amino acids long. Germline lookup yields CDR1 SGHNT and CDR2 YYREEE (reference sequence). The CDR3 region has the DNA TGTGCCAGCAGCTTTCAGGGGGCCTACACCGGGGAGCTGTTTTTT. Encoded protein: CASSFQGAYTGELFF.

The rearrangement uses TRBV12-3 or TRBV12-4 and TRBJ2-4; a possible D gene is TRBD1 (6 bases). Trimming removed 2 bases at V and 9 bases at J, with 11 bases between. CDR3 length: 13 amino acids. In nucleotides, the CDR3 is TGTGCCAGCAGTTTATCGCAGGGGAGCATTCAGTACTTC. This translates into CASSLSQGSIQYF.

There are a few counts of this clonotype. The chain couples TRBV9 to TRBJ1-2; a weak D match, TRBD1 (6 bases). The CDR3 covers 16 residues. V was clipped by 4 bases and J by 7 bases, with 23 bases between them. Germline loops: CDR1 SGDLS, CDR2 YYNGEE. CDR3 in amino acids: CASSRGGGDPSSGYTF. The CDR3 DNA reads TGTGCCAGCAGCCGGGGGGGCGGAGACCCTTCGAGTGGCTACACCTTC. Drawing the rest from reference TRBV9 and TRBJ1-2, the complete variable domain is DSGVTQTPKHLITATGQRVTLRCSPRSGDLSVYWYQQSLDQGLQFLIQYYNGEERAKGNILERFSAQQFPDLHSELNLSSLELGDSALYFCASSRGGGDPSSGYTFGSGTRLTVV.

This clonotype was seen a handful of times. This chain connects TRBV28 to TRBJ2-2; 9 bases line up with TRBD1. This CDR3 comprises 13 residues. Germline V lookup: CDR1 MDHEN, CDR2 SYDVKM. The trim removed 5 bases at V and 7 bases at J, leaving 2 bases unmatched. DNA for the CDR3: TGTGCCAGCAGTCGGGACAGGGTCGGGGAGCTGTTTTTT. Protein sequence: CASSRDRVGELFF.

This clonotype came up many times. The chain joins TRBV4-3 to TRBJ2-2, with D possibly matching TRBD2 (5 bases). Germline V gene lookup returns CDR1 LGHNA and CDR2 YSLEER. V shed 0 bases and J shed 7 bases, with 15 bases lying between them. The length of the CDR3 is 16 residues. For the CDR3, the DNA is TGCGCCAGCAGCCAAGAACATTATGCGAGCGGCGGGGAGCTGTTTTTT. Amino acids: CASSQEHYASGGELFF.

The chain links TRBV28 to TRBJ2-3; TRBD2 matches 7 bases. Per the germline V gene, CDR1 is MDHEN and CDR2 is SYDVKM. V dropped 2 bases and J dropped 8; count of bases not matched to a gene: 10. CDR3 length: 15 residues. The CDR3 sequence is CASSLAGEASGTQYF. CDR3 bases: TGTGCCAGCAGTTTAGCGGGGGAGGCTTCTGGTACGCAGTATTTT.

The gene calls are TRBV7-9 and TRBJ2-1; D not resolved. V was trimmed by 1 base and J by 5 bases, leaving 6 bases between them. The CDR3 extends over 13 amino acids. Germline CDR1 is SEHNR and CDR2 is FQNEAQ (reference sequence). The DNA of the CDR3 is TGTGCCAGCAGCTTAGAACAGCACAATGAGCAGTTCTTC. Its translation: CASSLEQHNEQFF.

This clonotype has a handful of counts. The chain has TRBV6-2 or TRBV6-3 and TRBJ1-2; no firm D call. Germline V gene lookup returns CDR1 MNHEY and CDR2 SVGEGT. V gave up 7 bases and J gave up 3 bases, with 9 bases separating them. The CDR3 is 12 amino acids. CDR3 DNA: TGTGCCAGCATTGGGCGGGACTATGGCTACACCTTC. It is translated as CASIGRDYGYTF.

CDR3 sequence (DNA): TGTGCCAGCAGCCGCTTCAATGAGCAGTTCTTC. It yields the protein CASSRFNEQFF. The J gene is TRBJ2-1, the V gene TRBV7-2; D remains ambiguous. The germline CDR1 and CDR2 sequences are SGHTA and FQGNSA. Trimming removed 5 bases at V and 6 bases at J, with 5 bases between. The CDR3 consists of 11 residues.

The sample holds many counts of this clonotype. This chain uses TRBV6-2 or TRBV6-3 with TRBJ2-1; TRBD1 aligns across 7 bases. The CDR3 has 12 residues. Trimming took 6 bases from V and 6 from J; bases not matched to a gene: 2. The germline CDR1 and CDR2 sequences are MNHEY and SVGEGT. For the CDR3, the DNA is TGTGCCAGCAGCGACAGGGTCAATGAGCAGTTCTTC. Translation gives CASSDRVNEQFF.